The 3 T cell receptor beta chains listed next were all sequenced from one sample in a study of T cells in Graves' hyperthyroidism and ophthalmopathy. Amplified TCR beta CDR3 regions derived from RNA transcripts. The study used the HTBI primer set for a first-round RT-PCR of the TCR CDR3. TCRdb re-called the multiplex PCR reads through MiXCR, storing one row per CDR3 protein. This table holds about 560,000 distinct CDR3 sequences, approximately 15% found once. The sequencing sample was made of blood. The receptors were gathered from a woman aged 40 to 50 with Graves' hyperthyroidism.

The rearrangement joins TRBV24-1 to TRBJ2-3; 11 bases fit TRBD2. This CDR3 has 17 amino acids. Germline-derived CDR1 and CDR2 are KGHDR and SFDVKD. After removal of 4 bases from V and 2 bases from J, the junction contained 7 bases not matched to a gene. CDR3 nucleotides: TGTGCCACCAGTGAATTCCTAGCGGGAGGCCCCACAGATACGCAGTATTTT. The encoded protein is CATSEFLAGGPTDTQYF.

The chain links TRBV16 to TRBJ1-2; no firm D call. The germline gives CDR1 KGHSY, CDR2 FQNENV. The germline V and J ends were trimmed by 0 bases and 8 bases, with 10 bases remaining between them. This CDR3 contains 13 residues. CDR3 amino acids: CASSQSMVYGYTF. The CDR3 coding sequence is TGTGCCAGCAGCCAATCGATGGTATACGGCTACACCTTC.

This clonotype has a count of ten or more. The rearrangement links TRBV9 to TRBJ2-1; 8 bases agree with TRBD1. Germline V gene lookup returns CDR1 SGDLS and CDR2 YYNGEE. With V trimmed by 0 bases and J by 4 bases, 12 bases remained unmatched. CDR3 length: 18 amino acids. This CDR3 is CASSVVGGDRGGYNEQFF. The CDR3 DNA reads TGTGCCAGCAGCGTAGTAGGGGGAGACAGGGGAGGATACAATGAGCAGTTCTTC.